This T cell receptor (beta chain) is from a study of blood T cell repertoires in COVID-19. The method was immunoSEQ multiplex PCR; TCRdb's version includes in-frame clones alone and lacks a portion of them. The sample shows about 70,000 clones, more than 80% of them seen only once. The sequencing sample was made of peripheral blood. The clonotype comes from a man in his forties or fifties with acute or convalescent COVID-19.

This chain's CDR3 is CASSAGEIYGYTF. In DNA, the CDR3 is TGTGCCAGCAGTGCAGGGGAGATATATGGCTACACCTTC. The chain couples TRBV2 to TRBJ1-2; D is perhaps TRBD1 (6 bases). Germline V CDR1 and CDR2: SNHLY, FYNNEI. The CDR3 extends over 13 amino acids. With 4 bases removed from V and 5 bases from J, the gap between germline ends came to 11 bases.